The entry below describes one T cell receptor (beta chain). What this receptor recognizes is not known. Per-base quality was not reported, and no clone a single base away is much larger than it. This specimen belongs to a study of T cell responses to AZD1222 COVID-19 vaccine listed by TCRdb under 2021. About the investigation overall: Because spike-specific TCR depth and breadth did not differ between the two schedules, AZD1222 recipients who got a second dose at roughly 4 weeks were pooled with those who got a second dose at roughly 12 weeks. A total of under 250 trial participants underwent TCR sequencing, of whom about 210 had received two doses of AZD1222 and about 25 had received two doses of the MenACWY control vaccine. Enrollment into the trials was organized by age into subgroups of 18-55, 56-69 and 70-plus years, and those subgroups contained about 160, 30 and 59 TCR-sequenced participants, respectively.

Relative to germline, V is missing 4 bases and J is missing 1 base, with 7 bases of the junction outside any gene match. The CDR3 measures 15 amino acids from cysteine to phenylalanine. Here the CDR3 DNA is all that survives: 45 bases in frame from base 1. The germline V gene provides CDR1 SGHTS and CDR2 YDEGEE. The CDR3 regions of human TCRbeta chains were analyzed by immunosequencing. Turning to the authors' computational methods: TCRs in the repertoires were compared against a reference library of SARS-CoV-2-specific TCRs that had been generated with the MIRA antigen-specificity platform. Breadth meant the fraction of unique TCRs that were SARS-CoV-2-associated, whereas depth meant the fraction of total T cells that were SARS-CoV-2-associated. Each spike-specific TCR was assigned to its reactive spike region and to a CD4 or CD8 class using the MIRA data. Log10-transformed breadth and depth values were compared by one-way ANOVA with Sidak's multiple comparisons tests. The immuneACCESS repertoire file appears here via TCRdb, limited to in-frame rearrangements. These files lack a portion of the clones; in checked studies, under half of the deficit traces to unresolved V genes, and the cause of the others is not known. The DNA was the basis for D and trimming; V, J and clone size are from that table. Here the sample has tens of thousands of clones; roughly nine tenths occur a single time. Around 4.9% of the sample is held by the ten biggest clonotypes.

This specimen's time point label, per the study, means: baseline before first vaccination. Vaccinee samples were obtained from the UK trials COV001 and COV002, which included a single-blind randomized controlled phase 2/3 trial of AZD1222 (ChAdOx1 nCoV-19) in healthy adults. For TCRbeta chain sequencing, PBMC samples from trial participants were taken at day 0 and at day 28 after the second dose. The study at large found these results: The vaccine-associated CD4 TCRs covered the entire spike protein, and the dominant responses fell in regions 160-218 and 743-854. The 56-69-year group was small, and its depth increase did not reach significance, likely because of low power. Epitopes outside the regions mutated in the B.1.351 and B.1.1.7 variants were reportedly recognized by nearly half of the unique spike-specific TCRs. Most participants were white British and females outnumbered males, and the authors suggested that clonal diversity may have been underestimated. Conclusions about previously exposed vaccinees were limited because only a handful of AZD1222 recipients were SARS-CoV-2 seropositive at baseline. Spike-specific TCR breadth and depth rose significantly after two AZD1222 doses compared with day 0 and with MenACWY recipients. Because no day 14 peak-response samples were available, repertoires were characterized only after the peak T cell response.

This clonotype originated in an adult in good health. The sequences come from peripheral blood, collected on day 0 of AZD1222 vaccination. Recombination joined TRBV5-8 with TRBJ2-5, and 7 junctional nucleotides match TRBD1. CDR3 protein: CASSRRQGVQETQYF. The sequence in DNA is TGTGCCAGCAGCCGCCGACAGGGCGTCCAAGAGACCCAGTACTTC.